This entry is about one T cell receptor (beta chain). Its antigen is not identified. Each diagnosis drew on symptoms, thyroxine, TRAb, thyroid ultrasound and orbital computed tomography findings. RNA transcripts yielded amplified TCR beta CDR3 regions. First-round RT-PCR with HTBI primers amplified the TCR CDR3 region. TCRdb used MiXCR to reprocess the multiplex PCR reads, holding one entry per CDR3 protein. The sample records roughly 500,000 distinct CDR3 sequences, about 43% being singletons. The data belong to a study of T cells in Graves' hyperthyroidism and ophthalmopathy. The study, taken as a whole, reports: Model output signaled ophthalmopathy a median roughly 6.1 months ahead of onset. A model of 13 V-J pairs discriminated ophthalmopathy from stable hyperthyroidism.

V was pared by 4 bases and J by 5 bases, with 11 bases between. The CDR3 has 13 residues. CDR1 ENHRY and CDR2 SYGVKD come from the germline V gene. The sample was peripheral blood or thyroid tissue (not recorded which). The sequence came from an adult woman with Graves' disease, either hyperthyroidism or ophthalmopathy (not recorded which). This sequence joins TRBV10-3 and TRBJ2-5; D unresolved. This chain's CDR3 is CAISALREETQYF. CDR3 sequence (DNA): TGTGCCATCAGTGCTTTGAGAGAGGAGACCCAGTACTTC.